The TCR beta chain described here comes from a study of cytomegalovirus exposure and HLA in healthy donors. Turning to the study itself: Researchers previously reported finding 117 million unique TCR beta sequences from 150 million to 200 million T cells.

General study results and limits: A later analysis showed that HLA-associated TCR beta chains had undergone more clonal expansion than equally common others. From TCR beta sequences, most subjects' HLA-A and HLA-B alleles were reportedly predicted accurately.

Per germline, CDR1 GTSNPN and CDR2 SVGIG (reference sequence). This CDR3 is built from 17 residues. V was trimmed by 2 bases and J by 2 bases, leaving 20 bases between them. Primers included in the PCR were 60 Vbeta and 13 Jbeta primers. Original handling: A later analysis counted 80 million or so unique TCR beta chains, roughly 11 million shared. The data were produced by immunoSEQ multiplex PCR, yet TCRdb's version contains in-frame clones alone and is incomplete. Clone size and the V and J calls come from that table; the DNA yielded D and trimming. This table holds tens of thousands of clones, roughly 67% found once. In the case of this clone: Its antigen is still unknown.

This TCR was sampled from a boy aged 10-17 years in good health and CMV-seropositive. The source material was PBMCs. This sequence joins TRBV30 and TRBJ2-3, with D tentatively TRBD2 (5 bases). CDR3 DNA sequence: TGTGCCTGGAGTAAAAACCGTCTAGTGGGAGCCACAGATACGCAGTATTTT. Protein product: CAWSKNRLVGATDTQYF.